This TCR beta chain came from a study of blood T cell repertoires in COVID-19. Study summary: The samples span acute and convalescent COVID-19 from the United States, Italy and Spain. T cells, B-cell-depleted T cells, or PBMCs provided the cDNA or gDNA that served as material.

Seattle cases were enrolled at active infection and followed longitudinally. The CDR3 loop spans 15 amino acids. V was shortened by 4 bases and J by 1 base, with 14 bases between the two germline ends. The germline CDR1 and CDR2 sequences are SGHRS and YFSETQ. Source study methods: Reference gene primers were amplified, and this amplification served to estimate nucleated cell counts. Generated by immunoSEQ multiplex PCR, the TCRdb table keeps only in-frame clones and is missing some. That table is the source of V, J and clone size, and D and trimming were worked out from the DNA. The sample lists about 180,000 clones, about 87% occurring once.

Material for sequencing was peripheral blood. V gene TRBV5-1 combines with J gene TRBJ2-5, with D perhaps TRBD1 (5 bases). The sequence came from a woman aged 70-85 years with COVID-19, enrolled during active disease. CDR3 nucleotide sequence: TGCGCCAGCAGCGACGTCCAGGGATCCCAAGAGACCCAGTACTTC. It codes for CASSDVQGSQETQYF.